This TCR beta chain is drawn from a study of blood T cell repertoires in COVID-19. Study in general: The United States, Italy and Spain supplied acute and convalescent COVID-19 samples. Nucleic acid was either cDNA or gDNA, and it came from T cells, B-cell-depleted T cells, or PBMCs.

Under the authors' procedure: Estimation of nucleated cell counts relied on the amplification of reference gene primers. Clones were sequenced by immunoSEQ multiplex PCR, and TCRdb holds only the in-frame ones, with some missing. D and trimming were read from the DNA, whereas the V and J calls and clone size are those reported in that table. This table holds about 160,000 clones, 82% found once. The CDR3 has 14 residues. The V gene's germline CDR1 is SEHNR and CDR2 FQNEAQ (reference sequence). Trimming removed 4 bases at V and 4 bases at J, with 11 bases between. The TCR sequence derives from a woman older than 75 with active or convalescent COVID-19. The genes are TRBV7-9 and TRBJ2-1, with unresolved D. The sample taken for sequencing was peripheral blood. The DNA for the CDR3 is TGTGCCAGCAGCTACTTGCTAGAATACAATGAGCAGTTCTTC. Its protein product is CASSYLLEYNEQFF.